The rows below give T cell receptor beta chains drawn from one sample of a study of blood T cells in healthy people across ages. One entry per CDR3 protein results from TCRdb running MiXCR on the 5' RACE reads. The sample yields under 1,100,000 distinct CDR3 sequences, around 25% seen once. This sample was shared with a second study, whose subject was T cells of mothers and their children.

Sequencing input: blood. Receptors were obtained from a girl aged 2-10 years in good health. The CDR3 runs from the conserved cysteine through the conserved F or W. Each record gives: J gene, D gene, clone size, V gene, CDR3 protein, CDR3 DNA. The D gene is left open where the match is weak. Expanded clones get a size class; other rows say once, few or many, or leave the size out.

TRBJ2-3,TRBD2,few,TRBV2,CANQVTSVTDTQYF,TGTGCCAATCAAGTGACTAGCGTAACAGATACGCAGTATTTT
TRBJ2-5,NA,few,TRBV29-1,CSVAGSSDLETQYF,TGCAGCGTGGCCGGGTCCTCCGATCTGGAGACCCAGTACTTC
TRBJ2-2,TRBD2,few,TRBV29-1,CSVWTSGRSTGELFF,TGCAGCGTCTGGACTAGCGGGAGAAGCACCGGGGAGCTGTTTTTT
TRBJ2-5,TRBD1,few,TRBV27,CASSWRQGWGETQYF,TGTGCCAGCAGTTGGCGACAGGGGTGGGGGGAGACCCAGTACTTC
TRBJ2-7,TRBD2,few,TRBV20-1,CSAGSNERGVDEQYF,TGCAGTGCAGGGAGTAACGAGCGGGGGGTAGACGAGCAGTACTTC
TRBJ2-1,TRBD2,once,TRBV6-6,CASYTTSGTNQYNEQFF,TGTGCCAGCTATACCACCTCCGGGACTAACCAGTACAATGAGCAGTTCTTC
TRBJ1-2,NA,once,TRBV24-1,CATSDPPSDYGYTF,TGTGCCACCAGTGATCCACCGTCGGACTATGGCTACACCTTC
TRBJ2-1,NA,few,TRBV24-1,CATSDLSNEQFF,TGTGCCACCAGTGATTTATCAAATGAGCAGTTCTTC
TRBJ2-7,TRBD1,NA,TRBV29-1,CSGYGTGSSYEQYF,TGCAGCGGATACGGGACAGGGAGTTCCTACGAGCAGTACTTC
TRBJ2-7,NA,few,TRBV12-3/TRBV12-4,CASSLATTEAQYF,TGTGCCAGCAGTTTAGCCACAACAGAAGCCCAGTACTTC
TRBJ1-1,NA,NA,TRBV5-1,CASSYRTGANTEAFF,TGCGCCAGCAGCTATCGGACTGGAGCTAACACTGAAGCTTTCTTT
TRBJ2-7,TRBD2,few,TRBV20-1,CSAGREGLHEQYF,TGCAGTGCTGGCCGGGAGGGCCTCCACGAGCAGTACTTC
TRBJ2-1,NA,NA,TRBV12-3/TRBV12-4,CASSPDTRFDEQFF,TGTGCCAGCAGTCCGGACACTAGATTCGATGAGCAGTTCTTC
TRBJ2-2,TRBD2,few,TRBV6-4,CASSDSDSGAGELFF,TGTGCCAGCAGTGACTCTGATAGCGGGGCCGGGGAGCTGTTTTTT
TRBJ2-4,TRBD2,few,TRBV7-9,CASSLFRDYLAKNIQYF,TGTGCCAGCAGCCTTTTCCGGGACTATCTAGCCAAAAACATTCAGTACTTC
TRBJ2-4,TRBD1,NA,TRBV7-8,CASSTPRTGGSNIQYF,TGTGCCAGCAGCACCCCCAGGACAGGGGGCTCCAACATTCAGTACTTC
TRBJ2-7,TRBD1,NA,TRBV11-2,CASSLGAEDRGTQQYF,TGTGCCAGCAGCTTAGGGGCCGAGGACAGGGGGACACAGCAGTACTTC
TRBJ2-1,NA,NA,TRBV6-2/TRBV6-3,CASSLRGLFLVEQFF,TGTGCCAGCAGCCTAAGGGGACTTTTTTTGGTAGAGCAGTTCTTC
TRBJ2-5,TRBD2,NA,TRBV20-1,CSARDLSGRMFRKETQYF,TGCAGTGCTAGAGATTTGAGCGGGAGAATGTTCAGAAAAGAGACCCAGTACTTC
TRBJ1-2,NA,NA,TRBV15,CATGESGPYGYTF,TGTGCCACCGGGGAGAGTGGGCCCTATGGCTACACCTTC
TRBJ1-1,NA,NA,TRBV7-9,CASSLDIITEAFF,TGTGCCAGCAGCCTGGACATTATCACTGAAGCTTTCTTT
TRBJ1-1,TRBD1,few,TRBV7-2,CASSSQGARTEAFF,TGTGCCAGCAGCTCCCAGGGGGCTCGGACTGAAGCTTTCTTT
TRBJ2-5,TRBD1,NA,TRBV7-9,CASSLAYRQGGGETQYF,TGTGCCAGCAGCTTAGCTTATCGACAGGGGGGAGGTGAGACCCAGTACTTC
TRBJ2-5,NA,few,TRBV15,CATSRDIRGYQETQYF,TGTGCCACCAGCAGAGATATTAGGGGGTACCAAGAGACCCAGTACTTC
TRBJ2-2,NA,NA,TRBV12-3/TRBV12-4,CASRVATFNTGELFF,TGTGCCAGCAGAGTAGCGACATTCAACACCGGGGAGCTGTTTTTT
TRBJ1-3,NA,NA,TRBV7-9,CASIRGTPGNSIYF,TGTGCCAGCATTCGGGGAACGCCTGGAAACAGCATATATTTT
TRBJ1-1,NA,few,TRBV29-1,CSVERRTEAFF,TGCAGCGTTGAAAGGCGGACGGAAGCTTTCTTT
TRBJ1-1,NA,few,TRBV13,CASNVGGGSEAFF,TGTGCCAGCAACGTGGGGGGTGGTAGTGAAGCTTTCTTT
TRBJ2-3,NA,NA,TRBV4-3,CASSQSILADTQYF,TGCGCCAGCAGCCAATCCATCCTGGCAGATACGCAGTATTTT
TRBJ2-3,NA,few,TRBV12-3/TRBV12-4,CASSPTPSADTQYF,TGTGCCAGCAGCCCCACACCGAGCGCAGATACGCAGTATTTT
TRBJ2-4,NA,few,TRBV27,CASSVTAKNIQYF,TGTGCCAGCAGCGTGACAGCCAAAAACATTCAGTACTTC